The 32 T cell receptor beta chains below come from one sample, sequenced in a study of OX40 agonist ivuxolimab in advanced cancers. Profiling relied on immunoSEQ multiplex PCR, and the TCRdb table lists in-frame clones only, not all of them. The sample yields about 70,000 clones, around 78% seen once. Source: CD4+ or CD8+ T cells sorted from blood, taken in a trial of the OX40 agonist ivuxolimab. The source of these receptors is an adult with an advanced solid tumor such as melanoma, head and neck, liver or kidney cancer.

This CDR3 reads CATGGGSGANVLTF. CDR3 DNA sequence: TGTGCCACAGGGGGAGGATCTGGGGCCAACGTCCTGACTTTC. This chain links TRBV7-2 with TRBJ2-6; D possibly corresponds to TRBD1 (7 bases). The CDR3 sequence is 14 residues long. V dropped 10 bases and J dropped 1 base, with 11 bases sitting between them. Germline V lookup: CDR1 SGHTA, CDR2 FQGNSA.

The V call is TRBV19, the J call TRBJ1-3; D is ambiguous. The germline CDR1 and CDR2 sequences are LNHDA and SQIVND (reference sequence). CDR3 length equals 13 residues. V was shortened by 6 bases and J by 3 bases, with 9 bases between the two germline ends. In nucleotides, the CDR3 is TGTGCCAGTAGATCCCTGGGTGGAAACACCATATATTTT. Protein sequence: CASRSLGGNTIYF.

This chain uses TRBV10-3 with TRBJ1-1; D may be TRBD1 (5 bases). CDR1 is ENHRY and CDR2 is SYGVKD in the germline V gene. Trimming cost V 0 bases and J 5 bases, with 10 bases left between them. The length of the CDR3 is 14 residues. The CDR3 nucleotides are TGTGCCATCAGTGAGTCGGGGGGAGAGACTGAAGCTTTCTTT. Translated: CAISESGGETEAFF.

Here the CDR3 reads CASSVELAGANEQFF. The CDR3, as DNA: TGTGCCAGCAGCGTAGAACTAGCGGGGGCCAATGAGCAGTTCTTC. The chain recombines TRBV9 with TRBJ2-1; 11 positions agree with TRBD2. The CDR3 sequence is 15 residues long. Germline loops: CDR1 SGDLS, CDR2 YYNGEE. V lost 0 bases, J lost 6 bases, and 2 bases stayed unmatched.

The chain has TRBV12-5 and TRBJ2-1; 7 bases map to TRBD2. J was trimmed by 4 bases and V by 0 bases; bases with no gene match: 6. The CDR3 length is 16 residues. Germline V gene sequence: CDR1 LGHNT, CDR2 FRNRAP. CDR3 protein: CASGLVMREKYNEQFF. CDR3 coding DNA: TGTGCTAGTGGTTTGGTGATGCGGGAGAAGTACAATGAGCAGTTCTTC.

With respect to this clone: This CDR3 is also generated by other DNA sequences in the sample. This chain connects TRBV28 to TRBJ1-5; D gene uncertain. V lost 3 bases, J lost 7 bases, and 4 bases lay in between. Germline lookup yields CDR1 MDHEN and CDR2 SYDVKM. The CDR3 is 11 residues long. CDR3 protein: CASSFGQPQHF. As DNA, the CDR3 is TGTGCCAGCAGTTTCGGACAGCCCCAGCATTTT. Full variable domain (missing parts from reference TRBV28 and TRBJ1-5): DVKVTQSSRYLVKRTGEKVFLECVQDMDHENMFWYRQDPGLGLRLIYFSYDVKMKEKGDIPEGYSVSREKKERFSLILESASTNQTSMYLCASSFGQPQHFGDGTRLSIL.

This chain joins TRBV19 and TRBJ1-6; D ambiguous. Germline V gene sequence: CDR1 LNHDA, CDR2 SQIVND (reference sequence). V lost 7 bases and J lost 7, with 17 bases in between. The CDR3 runs 15 residues. The CDR3 DNA reads as TGTGCCAGTACCGACCTTCCGGATGACAATTCACCCCTCCACTTT. This encodes CASTDLPDDNSPLHF.

The chain links TRBV7-9 to TRBJ2-2, with a possible D match to TRBD2 (5 bases). There are 14 residues in the CDR3. V lost 1 base and J lost 6, with 9 bases in between. Per germline, CDR1 SEHNR and CDR2 FQNEAQ (reference sequence). The CDR3 region has the DNA TGTGCCAGCAGCTTAGTCGGGATGGCCGGGGAGCTGTTTTTT. Residues: CASSLVGMAGELFF.

CDR3 DNA sequence: TGTGCCAGCAGCTGGGAGGGTCCCTACGAGCAGTACTTC. Translating it yields CASSWEGPYEQYF. This chain links TRBV5-5 with TRBJ2-7, with 7 bases aligning to TRBD2. J was trimmed by 2 bases and V by 3 bases; bases with no gene match: 2. The CDR3 spans 13 residues. The V gene's germline CDR1 is SGHKS and CDR2 YYEKEE (reference sequence).

V and J are TRBV7-8 and TRBJ2-1; D is unresolved. Germline lookup yields CDR1 SGHVS and CDR2 FQNEAQ. CDR3 length: 12 amino acids. V was clipped by 5 bases and J by 8 bases, with 10 bases between them. The CDR3 loop reads CASSPNLHEQFF. The CDR3, as DNA: TGTGCCAGCAGCCCGAATCTCCATGAGCAGTTCTTC.

The rearrangement joins TRBV28 to TRBJ2-2; possibly TRBD1 for D (6 bases). Germline V gene sequence: CDR1 MDHEN, CDR2 SYDVKM. The CDR3 has 17 amino acids. V was shortened by 6 bases and J by 1 base, with 18 bases between the two germline ends. CDR3 sequence: CASRSVRTVGNTGELFF. The CDR3 DNA is TGTGCCAGCAGGTCTGTCCGGACAGTAGGGAACACCGGGGAGCTGTTTTTT. The variable domain in full, completed from reference TRBV28 and TRBJ2-2, reads DVKVTQSSRYLVKRTGEKVFLECVQDMDHENMFWYRQDPGLGLRLIYFSYDVKMKEKGDIPEGYSVSREKKERFSLILESASTNQTSMYLCASRSVRTVGNTGELFFGEGSRLTVL.

This chain uses TRBV18 with TRBJ2-6, with 8 bases fitting TRBD1. Looked up from germline, CDR1 is KGHSH and CDR2 is LQKENI. V was clipped by 3 bases and J by 2 bases; unmatched bases: 3. The CDR3 is 16 residues long. CDR3 loop: CASSPWTGTGANVLTF. In nucleotides, the CDR3 is TGTGCCAGCTCACCTTGGACAGGGACTGGGGCCAACGTCCTGACTTTC.

This clone has a handful of counts. V gene TRBV6-1 combines with J gene TRBJ1-5; 7 bases align to TRBD1. The ends lost 5 bases at V and 3 bases at J; junction bases unmatched: 4. CDR3 length equals 14 residues. Germline V lookup: CDR1 MNHNS, CDR2 SASEGT. The CDR3 DNA reads TGTGCCAGCAGTACAGGGGACTTCAATCAGCCCCAGCATTTT. Its protein is CASSTGDFNQPQHF.

This clone appeared a few times. The rearrangement uses TRBV29-1 and TRBJ1-1; D is unresolved. Looked up from germline, CDR1 is SQVTM and CDR2 is ANQGSEA. Deletions cut 1 base from V and 8 bases from J, with 11 bases between. This CDR3 is 12 amino acids long. Here the CDR3 reads CSVEVIIGEAFF. CDR3 in DNA: TGCAGCGTTGAAGTCATCATCGGGGAAGCTTTCTTT.

The CDR3 region is CASRKNRDSAEAFF. CDR3 coding DNA: TGTGCCAGCAGGAAGAACAGGGACTCGGCTGAAGCTTTCTTT. The chain joins TRBV6-6 to TRBJ1-1; D might be TRBD1 (6 bases). This CDR3 has 14 amino acids. Germline lookup yields CDR1 MNHNY and CDR2 SVGAGI (reference sequence). V was clipped by 6 bases and J by 6 bases, with 17 bases between them.

J is TRBJ2-7 and V is TRBV6-5; D may be TRBD1 (5 bases). The V end was cut by 6 bases, the J end by 2 bases, with 14 bases between. CDR3 size: 14 residues. Germline lookup yields CDR1 MNHEY and CDR2 SVGAGI. The DNA of the CDR3 is TGTGCCAGCAGGGGGCTCGGAAAAACCTACGAGCAGTACTTC. Translating it yields CASRGLGKTYEQYF.

The chain carries TRBV11-2 and TRBJ2-5; 7 nucleotides match TRBD2. V lost 3 bases, J lost 4 bases, and 5 bases stayed unmatched. The CDR3 has 14 amino acids. Germline loops: CDR1 SGHAT, CDR2 FQNNGV. Here the CDR3 DNA reads TGTGCCAGCAGCTTGGGAGGGCCTAGAGAGACCCAGTACTTC. Its translation is CASSLGGPRETQYF.

This clone showed up just once. Germline and junction disagree at one end, which may indicate a read error. Other DNA sequences within the sample encode an identical CDR3. The chain combines TRBV6-5 with TRBJ2-5, with D perhaps given as TRBD1 or TRBD2 (7 bases each). The CDR3 spans 15 residues. Looked up from germline, CDR1 is MNHEY and CDR2 is SVGAGI. The CDR3 sequence: CASSFRQGGRETQYF. The CDR3 bases are TGTGCCAGCAGTTTCCGACAGGGAGGGAGGGAGACTCAGTACTTC.

The rearrangement links TRBV6-5 to TRBJ1-1, with 9 bases that match TRBD1. V was clipped by 5 bases and J by 4 bases; unmatched bases: 8. Germline V gene data show CDR1 as MNHEY and CDR2 as SVGAGI. The CDR3 runs to 15 residues. The CDR3 DNA sequence: TGTGCCAGCAGTCCGTGGGACAGGGAAGGCACTGAAGCTTTCTTT. As protein: CASSPWDREGTEAFF.

This chain connects TRBV7-9 to TRBJ1-4; TRBD1 agrees at 7 bases. V was pared by 1 base and J by 8 bases, with 7 bases of the junction left unmatched. CDR1 is SEHNR, CDR2 FQNEAQ, per germline (reference sequence). There are 15 residues in the CDR3. The CDR3 DNA is TGTGCCAGCAGCTTAGGGGGACAGCAGAGAGAAAAACTGTTTTTT. It is translated as CASSLGGQQREKLFF.

The count of this clone is one. V is TRBV18 and J is TRBJ1-5, with 8 bases identical to TRBD1. This CDR3 is built from 14 residues. J gave up 3 bases and V 3 bases, and 1 base lay outside the gene matches. Germline CDR1 reads KGHSH; CDR2 reads LQKENI. The CDR3 is CASSPDRVNQPQHF. For the CDR3, the DNA is TGTGCCAGCTCACCGGACAGGGTCAATCAGCCCCAGCATTTT.

The chain has TRBV15 and TRBJ2-7; TRBD1 is a possible D gene (6 bases). Germline CDR1 LNHNV, CDR2 YYDKDF (reference sequence). V lost 1 base and J lost 3, with 10 bases in between. The CDR3 spans 14 residues. The CDR3: CATSRGQVFYEQYF. CDR3 bases: TGTGCCACCAGCAGAGGACAGGTTTTCTACGAGCAGTACTTC.

This sequence joins TRBV11-3 and TRBJ2-3; TRBD1 is a possible D gene (6 bases). Germline CDR1 and CDR2: SGHNT and YENEEA. The germline V and J ends were trimmed by 0 bases and 4 bases, with 8 bases remaining between them. CDR3 size: 14 residues. The CDR3 nucleotides are TGTGCCAGCAGCTTAGATGGGGGCGCAGATACGCAGTATTTT. Protein product: CASSLDGGADTQYF.

The chain couples TRBV28 to TRBJ2-7, with 14 bases aligning to TRBD2. Germline trimming cut 5 bases from V and 5 bases from J; bases unmatched to any gene: 8. The CDR3 sequence is 16 residues long. Germline loops: CDR1 MDHEN, CDR2 SYDVKM. The CDR3 DNA follows: TGTGCCAGCAGTCCGGGGGGACTAGCGGGAGTTGACGAGCAGTACTTC. Its translation is CASSPGGLAGVDEQYF.

V and J are TRBV7-6 and TRBJ2-3; 10 positions match TRBD2. The length of the CDR3 is 15 residues. Trimming took 3 bases from V and 6 from J; bases not matched to a gene: 6. Germline V gives CDR1 SGHVS, CDR2 FNYEAQ. The CDR3 here is CASSFSSGGWDTQYF. The DNA for the CDR3 is TGTGCCAGCAGCTTTTCTAGCGGGGGATGGGATACGCAGTATTTT.

This sequence joins TRBV29-1 and TRBJ2-7; D call uncertain. CDR1 and CDR2 from the germline V gene are SQVTM and ANQGSEA. V was clipped by 3 bases and J by 7 bases, with 10 bases between them. The CDR3 covers 11 residues. The CDR3 spells CSVDQVGEQYF. CDR3 DNA sequence: TGCAGCGTTGATCAGGTCGGAGAGCAGTACTTC.

J is TRBJ1-2 and V is TRBV5-1; D gene uncertain. In germline, CDR1 is SGHRS, CDR2 YFSETQ. V was clipped by 0 bases and J by 9 bases, with 12 bases between them. The CDR3 loop spans 13 amino acids. CDR3 residues: CASSLDGRGSYTF. CDR3 sequence (DNA): TGCGCCAGCAGCTTGGATGGGCGGGGTAGCTACACCTTC.

The gene calls are TRBV7-6 and TRBJ2-2; D is uncertain. The CDR3 runs 15 residues. The V gene's germline CDR1 is SGHVS and CDR2 FNYEAQ. Between the trimmed V and J ends, which lost 5 bases and 0 bases, there was a span of 10 bases. The CDR3 DNA reads as TGTGCCAGCAGCCCGTGGGGTTCGAACACCGGGGAGCTGTTTTTT. Protein product: CASSPWGSNTGELFF.

Comment on this clone: Other DNA sequences in the same sample also yield this CDR3. V usage is TRBV18 and J usage is TRBJ1-1; D call uncertain. V lost 6 bases and J 2 bases, leaving 10 bases between the germline ends. Germline CDR1 KGHSH, CDR2 LQKENI. CDR3 length: 13 residues. The CDR3, as DNA: TGTGCCAGCTCTCCAGGTTCCAACACTGAAGCTTTCTTT. Its protein product is CASSPGSNTEAFF.

The chain carries TRBV10-1 and TRBJ1-2, with D possibly TRBD1 on 5 matching bases. The CDR3 loop spans 13 amino acids. CDR1 and CDR2 from the germline V gene are WNHNN and SYGVQD (reference sequence). Trimming took 6 bases from V and 5 from J, leaving 13 bases between them. CDR3 sequence: CASSPGTVYGYTF. The CDR3 nucleotides are TGCGCCAGCAGCCCCGGGACGGTGTATGGCTACACCTTC.

This chain connects TRBV5-1 to TRBJ2-3, with D perhaps being TRBD1 or TRBD2 (5 bases each). V gave up 2 bases and J gave up 3 bases, with 16 bases separating them. The length of the CDR3 is 16 residues. From germline, CDR1 is SGHRS and CDR2 YFSETQ. For the CDR3, the DNA is TGCGCCAGCAGCTTCGACGGGGCCGTATTTACAGATACGCAGTATTTT. Translated, it gives CASSFDGAVFTDTQYF.

The V gene is TRBV5-5, the J gene TRBJ2-5; 10 bases map to TRBD1. CDR1 and CDR2 from the germline V gene are SGHKS and YYEKEE (reference sequence). The CDR3 has 16 amino acids. V lost 0 bases to trimming and J lost 4 bases; unmatched junction nucleotides: 6. The CDR3 is CASSLGAGTGVETQYF. CDR3 coding DNA: TGTGCCAGCAGCTTGGGAGCCGGGACAGGGGTAGAGACCCAGTACTTC.